This T cell receptor beta chain originates from a study of CD8 T cells in ankylosing spondylitis. Study-level findings and limits: A TCR beta motif made of eight highly homologous variants seemed typical of ankylosing spondylitis blood. Within matched ankylosing spondylitis synovial fluid, disease-linked clones were reportedly significantly enriched. Disease-linked clones had a CD8+ phenotype and relatively low frequency in peripheral blood.

TCR beta libraries were made by quantitative 5'-RACE with molecular barcodes. From the 5' RACE reads, TCRdb called clonotypes with MiXCR, one entry per CDR3 protein. The sample includes 250,000 or so distinct CDR3 sequences, about 10% of them seen just once. CDR1 is DFQATT and CDR2 is SNEGSKA in the germline V gene (reference sequence). The CDR3 has 16 residues. The V gene end was trimmed by 0 bases and the J gene end by 2 bases; junction bases not matched to a gene: 6. As to this clonotype: The antigen remains undetermined.

The TCR was taken from a male donor with ankylosing spondylitis or in good health (not recorded which). The chain uses TRBV20-1 and TRBJ2-5, with 10 bases matching TRBD2. The sequencing input was blood, either unsorted or a sorted T cell fraction (not recorded which). CDR3 coding DNA: TGCAGTGCTAGAGATCCCAGCGGGGGGGATCAAGAGACCCAGTACTTC. It is translated as CSARDPSGGDQETQYF.